This T cell receptor beta chain was sequenced during a study of shared clonotypes between healthy human individuals. Study details: CD4 naive and memory got three plates each, CD8 naive two, CD8 memory one. Study-level points and caveats: Shared across several donors were about 4.8% of the naive CD4 clonotypes.

As originally analysed: Filtering of immunoSEQ junctional sequences could not match full-length read filtering. Clones were read by immunoSEQ multiplex PCR, and TCRdb kept only the in-frame ones, dropping some. Clone size and V and J calls were adopted from that table, with D and trimming inferred from the DNA. The table has some 2 million clones, about 95% seen once. The germline V gene encodes CDR1 SQVTM and CDR2 ANQGSEA. The CDR3 consists of 16 residues. The V and J ends lost 0 bases and 2 bases, in that order; junction bases with no gene match: 7. A remark on this clone: Its antigen remains unknown.

CD8 cells regarded as naive lacked CD45RO, were positively chosen for CCR7, and omitted terminally differentiated effector memory CD45RA+ cells. The chain uses TRBV29-1 and TRBJ2-7; TRBD2 matches 10 bases. This receptor was taken from a man aged 18 to 29 in good health. Sequences were obtained from naive CD8+ T cells sorted from blood. The chain's CDR3 is CSVEDVSGRAAYEQYF. The DNA of the CDR3 is TGCAGCGTTGAAGATGTAAGCGGGAGGGCCGCCTACGAGCAGTACTTC.